The subject of this entry is one T cell receptor (beta chain). This CDR3 is built from 13 residues. V lost 5 bases, J lost 8 bases, and 7 bases stayed unmatched. Germline V CDR1 and CDR2: LNHDA, SQIVND (reference sequence). This record belongs to a study of blood T cell repertoires in COVID-19. Whole-study context: The United States, Italy and Spain supplied acute and convalescent COVID-19 samples. In each case, the material was cDNA or gDNA derived from T cells, B-cell-depleted T cells, or PBMCs.

The authors' processing: The assay estimated nucleated cells by amplifying reference gene primers. Produced via immunoSEQ multiplex PCR; TCRdb's table is partial and in-frame only. That table gives V, J and clone size, and the DNA gave D and trimming. The table lists some 35,000 clones, 87% of them singletons. The sample taken for sequencing was peripheral blood. The clonotype comes from a human donor in a cohort sampled during active COVID-19. J is TRBJ1-1 and V is TRBV19; 8 bases map to TRBD1. The CDR3 nucleotides read TGTGCCAGTAGTGCGGCAGGGGGCAAAGAAGCTTTCTTT. Protein sequence: CASSAAGGKEAFF.